Below are 30 T cell receptor beta chains sequenced from a single sample in a study of CD8+ T cells in alopecia areata. Following extraction, RNA underwent reverse transcription to cDNA, which served as the sequencing template. Sequenced by immunoSEQ multiplex PCR; TCRdb stores in-frame clones only, minus some. The table records about 180,000 clones, about 48% of them present only once. Treatment described: oral pan-JAK inhibitor, 5-10 mg twice daily. Sequenced material: CD8+ T cells sorted from blood, taken at week 24, from a patient treated with tofacitinib. The receptors here all came from a human donor with alopecia areata.

The chain links TRBV19 to TRBJ1-1; D is uncertain. Trimming took 9 bases from V and 1 from J, leaving 6 bases between them. The CDR3 is made up of 11 amino acids. In germline, CDR1 is LNHDA, CDR2 SQIVND (reference sequence). The CDR3 protein is CASRWNTEAFF. The CDR3 DNA follows: TGTGCCAGCAGATGGAACACTGAAGCTTTCTTT.

This sequence joins TRBV4-3 and TRBJ1-5; no definite D call. This CDR3 contains 14 residues. Trimming cost V 7 bases and J 2 bases, with 12 bases left between them. CDR1 is LGHNA, CDR2 YSLEER, per germline. The CDR3 spells CASTEWPGNQPQHF. The CDR3 bases are TGCGCCAGCACCGAGTGGCCCGGCAATCAGCCCCAGCATTTT.

This clone was detected only once. This sequence joins TRBV29-1 and TRBJ1-1, with unresolved D. V was pared by 2 bases and J by 3 bases, with 7 bases between. Germline V gene sequence: CDR1 SQVTM, CDR2 ANQGSEA. There are 12 residues in the CDR3. The CDR3 sequence: CSVETVDTEAFF. CDR3 coding DNA: TGCAGCGTTGAAACAGTGGACACTGAAGCTTTCTTT. Full variable domain (outside the CDR3, taken from reference TRBV29-1 and TRBJ1-1): SAVISQKPSRDICQRGTSLTIQCQVDSQVTMMFWYRQQPGQSLTLIATANQGSEATYESGFVIDKFPISRPNLTFSTLTVSNMSPEDSSIYLCSVETVDTEAFFGQGTRLTVV.

The sample holds a few counts of this clone. The junction departs from germline at one end; a sequencing error may be responsible. The V call is TRBV29-1, the J call TRBJ2-3; D may be TRBD2 (5 bases). The CDR3 covers 10 residues. Germline values: CDR1 SQVTM, CDR2 ANQGSEA. This CDR3 reads CSAELDAQYF. The CDR3, as DNA: TGCAGCGCCGAACTAGATGCGCAGTATTTT.

The chain has TRBV19 and TRBJ1-1, with TRBD1 as a possible D gene (5 bases). V shed 3 bases and J shed 4 bases, with 9 bases lying between them. The germline V gene has CDR1 LNHDA and CDR2 SQIVND (reference sequence). This CDR3 is built from 13 residues. The DNA of the CDR3 is TGTGCCAGTAGTATGGGGGTGGTCACTGAAGCTTTCTTT. It specifies CASSMGVVTEAFF. Using reference TRBV19 and TRBJ1-1 for the parts outside the CDR3, the full variable domain is DGGITQSPKYLFRKEGQNVTLSCEQNLNHDAMYWYRQDPGQGLRLIYYSQIVNDFQKGDIAEGYSVSREKKESFPLTVTSAQKNPTAFYLCASSMGVVTEAFFGQGTRLTVV.

The chain carries TRBV29-1 and TRBJ2-5; possibly TRBD1 for D (5 bases). TRBJ2-7 matches the DNA end more closely, so the J call is doubtful. The CDR3 consists of 13 residues. The germline V gene encodes CDR1 SQVTM and CDR2 ANQGSEA. CDR3 coding DNA: TGCAGCGTTGAATGGCCAGGGAACTACGAGCAGTACTTC. It is translated as CSVEWPGNYEQYF.

The rearrangement joins TRBV6-5 to TRBJ1-2, with 8 bases that match TRBD1. CDR1 MNHEY and CDR2 SVGAGI come from the germline V gene. The CDR3 covers 13 residues. V shed 6 bases and J 8 bases; nucleotides not matched to a gene: 8. CDR3 nucleotide sequence: TGTGCCAGCAGCCCCATGGACAGGGACGGCTACACCTTC. This translates into CASSPMDRDGYTF.

The chain joins TRBV11-3 to TRBJ2-5; the D call may be TRBD1 or TRBD2 (5 bases each). Trimming took off 1 base at V and 3 bases at J, with 9 bases between the two ends. Germline values: CDR1 SGHNT, CDR2 YENEEA. This CDR3 has 14 residues. The CDR3 sequence is CASSLVLGEETQYF. CDR3 sequence (DNA): TGTGCCAGCAGCTTAGTACTAGGGGAAGAGACCCAGTACTTC. The full variable domain, in which reference TRBV11-3 and TRBJ2-5 provide the parts outside the CDR3, is EAGVVQSPRYKIIEKKQPVAFWCNPISGHNTLYWYLQNLGQGPELLIRYENEEAVDDSQLPKDRFSAERLKGVDSTLKIQPAELGDSAVYLCASSLVLGEETQYFGPGTRLLVL.

The chain combines TRBV11-2 with TRBJ2-6; D is unresolved. The CDR3 runs 15 residues. The V end was cut by 5 bases, the J end by 0 bases, with 8 bases between. Germline CDR1 SGHAT, CDR2 FQNNGV. The CDR3 nucleotides are TGTGCCAGCAGCCCCCGGCGCTCTGGGGCCAACGTCCTGACTTTC. It specifies CASSPRRSGANVLTF.

This clone was seen a few times. The gene calls are TRBV7-8 and TRBJ2-1; TRBD1 aligns across 7 bases. The CDR3 is made up of 14 amino acids. CDR1 SGHVS and CDR2 FQNEAQ come from the germline V gene. Unmatched junction bases numbered 11, after V lost 10 bases and J lost 5 bases. The CDR3 sequence: CATTGDFGNNEQFF. In DNA, the CDR3 is TGTGCCACCACAGGGGATTTTGGCAACAATGAGCAGTTCTTC.

The table lists this clone with a few counts. The chain has TRBV19 and TRBJ1-1; TRBD1 matches 8 bases. The trim removed 8 bases at V and 0 bases at J, leaving 5 bases unmatched. The CDR3 has 14 amino acids. Looked up from germline, CDR1 is LNHDA and CDR2 is SQIVND (reference sequence). For the CDR3, the DNA is TGTGCCAGTGGGACAGGCAGCTTGAACACTGAAGCTTTCTTT. This translates into CASGTGSLNTEAFF. The full variable domain, in which reference TRBV19 and TRBJ1-1 provide the parts outside the CDR3, is DGGITQSPKYLFRKEGQNVTLSCEQNLNHDAMYWYRQDPGQGLRLIYYSQIVNDFQKGDIAEGYSVSREKKESFPLTVTSAQKNPTAFYLCASGTGSLNTEAFFGQGTRLTVV.

J is TRBJ1-3 and V is TRBV2; D possibly corresponds to TRBD1 (6 bases). V gave up 10 bases and J gave up 4 bases, with 32 bases separating them. Per the germline V gene, CDR1 is SNHLY and CDR2 is FYNNEI. There are 19 residues in the CDR3. The CDR3 DNA reads TGTGCCACCCAGAGTTCGGGGACACAATCTATCCCCACGGGAAACACCATATATTTT. Amino acids: CATQSSGTQSIPTGNTIYF.

The chain recombines TRBV29-1 with TRBJ1-2; the D gene is possibly TRBD1 (5 bases). With 2 bases removed from V and 5 bases from J, the gap between germline ends came to 21 bases. CDR3 length: 16 residues. The germline V gene has CDR1 SQVTM and CDR2 ANQGSEA. The CDR3 protein is CSVERDQGGKKYGYTF. CDR3 coding DNA: TGCAGCGTTGAAAGGGATCAGGGAGGAAAAAAGTATGGCTACACCTTC.

The chain combines TRBV5-6 with TRBJ1-2; 9 nucleotides line up with TRBD1. Germline CDR1 reads SGHDT; CDR2 reads YYEEEE. The CDR3 runs to 14 residues. The V and J ends lost 7 bases and 3 bases, in that order; junction bases with no gene match: 7. CDR3 DNA sequence: TGTGCCAGCGGCCCCGGGACAGGGCACTATGGCTACACCTTC. Translation gives CASGPGTGHYGYTF.

The chain combines TRBV4-3 with TRBJ1-2; D is uncertain. This CDR3 comprises 15 residues. Germline V gene data show CDR1 as LGHNA and CDR2 as YSLEER. V gave up 4 bases and J gave up 0 bases, with 12 bases separating them. CDR3 bases: TGCGCCAGCAGCCCACACCACGCGGCTAACTATGGCTACACCTTC. Residues: CASSPHHAANYGYTF.

This clone was detected only once. The gene calls are TRBV10-2 and TRBJ1-2, with 10 bases fitting TRBD1. This CDR3 comprises 14 residues. Trimming removed 2 bases from V and 8 bases from J; junction bases left unmatched: 5. Germline lookup yields CDR1 WSHSY and CDR2 SAAADI. CDR3 sequence: CASSETTGGGGYTF. The CDR3 DNA reads TGCGCCAGCAGTGAGACGACAGGGGGCGGAGGCTACACCTTC.

The genes are TRBV6-1 and TRBJ2-7, with 12 bases aligning to TRBD2. The CDR3 is made up of 16 amino acids. Germline V gene lookup returns CDR1 MNHNS and CDR2 SASEGT. Germline trimming cut 4 bases from V and 2 bases from J; bases unmatched to any gene: 6. The CDR3 nucleotides are TGTGCCAGCAGTGGGGGGACTAGCGGGCTAACCTACGAGCAGTACTTC. Translation gives CASSGGTSGLTYEQYF.

The V and J genes are TRBV29-1 and TRBJ2-1; the match to TRBD2 covers 12 bases. The V gene end was trimmed by 1 base and the J gene end by 0 bases; junction bases not matched to a gene: 4. Germline CDR1 is SQVTM and CDR2 is ANQGSEA. The CDR3 runs 17 residues. The CDR3 sequence: CSVEGLAGGPSYNEQFF. DNA of the CDR3: TGCAGCGTTGAAGGCCTAGCGGGGGGGCCCTCCTACAATGAGCAGTTCTTC.

V is TRBV30 and J is TRBJ1-2; TRBD1 aligns across 8 bases. The CDR3 runs to 13 residues. V lost 1 base to trimming and J lost 8 bases; unmatched junction nucleotides: 6. The germline V gene encodes CDR1 GTSNPN and CDR2 SVGIG (reference sequence). This CDR3 is CAWSADRDSGYTF. Written as DNA, the CDR3 is TGTGCCTGGAGTGCGGACAGGGATTCGGGCTACACCTTC.

This chain connects TRBV7-2 to TRBJ1-1; D perhaps matches TRBD1 (5 bases). There are 11 residues in the CDR3. The V end was cut by 4 bases, the J end by 6 bases, with 6 bases between. In germline, CDR1 is SGHTA, CDR2 FQGNSA. CDR3 DNA sequence: TGTGCCAGCAGCTCAGGGCCTGAAGCTTTCTTT. It encodes CASSSGPEAFF.

This clone appeared a few times. The V and J genes are TRBV20-1 and TRBJ2-5; unclear D gene. Trimming took 3 bases from V and 5 from J, leaving 7 bases between them. The V gene's germline CDR1 is DFQATT and CDR2 SNEGSKA (reference sequence). The CDR3 is made up of 11 amino acids. The CDR3 spells CSASPGETQYF. The CDR3 region has the DNA TGCAGTGCTAGTCCTGGGGAGACCCAGTACTTC.

V is TRBV10-3 and J is TRBJ2-5, with D perhaps matching TRBD2 (6 bases). The V gene lost 8 bases and the J gene lost 5 bases, with 15 bases spanning the gap. The CDR3 sequence is 13 residues long. Germline V gene data show CDR1 as ENHRY and CDR2 as SYGVKD. The CDR3 reads CAIGEVTEETQYF. For the CDR3, the DNA is TGTGCCATCGGGGAGGTTACGGAGGAGACCCAGTACTTC.

This clone was observed a handful of times. The chain is built from TRBV11-2 and TRBJ2-1; D perhaps matches TRBD2 (7 bases). Trimming took 10 bases from V and 6 from J, leaving 19 bases between them. Germline loops: CDR1 SGHAT, CDR2 FQNNGV. CDR3 size: 14 residues. The CDR3 loop reads CATGGGGGANEQFF. The CDR3 DNA is TGTGCCACCGGTGGGGGCGGGGGCGCCAATGAGCAGTTCTTC.

The chain carries TRBV5-6 and TRBJ2-3; either TRBD1 or TRBD2 may supply D (5 bases each). V lost 3 bases to trimming and J lost 4 bases, with 15 bases between them. The CDR3 is made up of 15 amino acids. The germline V gene encodes CDR1 SGHDT and CDR2 YYEEEE. CDR3 in DNA: TGTGCCAGCAGCTCGGGTGGGGGTAGAGCAGATACGCAGTATTTT. Translation gives CASSSGGGRADTQYF.

This clone has only one observation. V usage is TRBV29-1 and J usage is TRBJ1-2, with D possibly TRBD1 on 5 matching bases. Germline V gene data show CDR1 as SQVTM and CDR2 as ANQGSEA. Trimming cost V 7 bases and J 8 bases, with 23 bases left between them. The length of the CDR3 is 14 residues. CDR3 protein: CSALEGRGTKGYTF. The CDR3 DNA follows: TGCAGCGCCCTGGAGGGTAGAGGGACCAAGGGCTACACCTTC.

A note on this clone: Distinct nucleotide sequences in the sample also encode this CDR3. This sequence joins TRBV5-6 and TRBJ2-7; 9 nucleotides line up with TRBD1. The length of the CDR3 is 14 residues. Germline values: CDR1 SGHDT, CDR2 YYEEEE. Unmatched junction bases numbered 6, after V lost 3 bases and J lost 5 bases. The CDR3 region has the DNA TGTGCCAGCAGCTCCGGGACAGGGCTCCACGAGCAGTACTTC. This translates into CASSSGTGLHEQYF.

This clone was counted between two and nine times. This sequence joins TRBV9 and TRBJ2-1; no reliable D call. The CDR3 consists of 13 residues. The V end lost 4 bases, the J end lost 6 bases, and 11 bases lay between the germline ends. Per germline, CDR1 SGDLS and CDR2 YYNGEE. The CDR3 sequence: CASSLAVGNEQFF. The DNA of the CDR3 is TGTGCCAGCAGCCTGGCAGTGGGCAATGAGCAGTTCTTC.

This clone was counted between two and nine times. The chain couples TRBV5-1 to TRBJ1-1; D remains unclear. V was trimmed by 0 bases and J by 0 bases, leaving 9 bases between them. This CDR3 region has 15 residues. Germline V gene sequence: CDR1 SGHRS, CDR2 YFSETQ. The CDR3 spells CASSLGILMNTEAFF. The DNA for the CDR3 is TGCGCCAGCAGCTTGGGAATATTGATGAACACTGAAGCTTTCTTT.

This clone appeared a few times. The chain has TRBV7-2 and TRBJ2-2, with D tentatively TRBD2 (6 bases). Germline assignment: CDR1 SGHTA and CDR2 FQGNSA. The CDR3 sequence is 16 residues long. The ends were cut back, 0 bases at V and 4 bases at J, with 12 bases in the middle. The CDR3 DNA reads TGTGCCAGCAGCTTAGCGCATTTGGGGGGCACCGGGGAGCTGTTTTTT. As protein: CASSLAHLGGTGELFF.

J is TRBJ2-7 and V is TRBV13; 7 positions match TRBD1. Germline V gene lookup returns CDR1 PRHDT and CDR2 FYEKMQ (reference sequence). The ends lost 2 bases at V and 2 bases at J; junction bases unmatched: 3. The CDR3 totals 14 residues. In DNA form, the CDR3 reads TGTGCCAGCAGCTTACCGGGACAGCCCTACGAGCAGTACTTC. Translated, it gives CASSLPGQPYEQYF.